Presented here are 3 T cell receptor beta chains from one specimen sequenced in a study of cytomegalovirus exposure and HLA in healthy donors. The primer mix had 60 Vbeta and 13 Jbeta primers. TCRdb keeps only in-frame clones here, not all; method: immunoSEQ multiplex PCR. The table has 150,000 to 200,000 clones, about two thirds seen once. Input material: PBMCs. Every receptor here comes from a man aged 25 to 45 in good health and CMV-seropositive.

The chain uses TRBV6-5 and TRBJ2-7, with TRBD1 identical over 11 bases. Germline CDR1 reads MNHEY; CDR2 reads SVGAGI. V lost 3 bases, J lost 5 bases, and 3 bases stayed unmatched. The CDR3 is 14 amino acids. In DNA form, the CDR3 reads TGTGCCAGCAGTTATTGGACAGGGGGCCACGAGCAGTACTTC. As protein: CASSYWTGGHEQYF.

This rearrangement joins TRBV10-1 to TRBJ2-4; D unclear. CDR3 size: 16 residues. Looked up from germline, CDR1 is WNHNN and CDR2 is SYGVQD (reference sequence). Trimming stripped 3 bases from V and 1 base from J, with 13 bases between. CDR3 sequence: CASSEGDLEAKNIQYF. DNA for the CDR3: TGCGCCAGCAGTGAAGGCGACTTGGAGGCCAAAAACATTCAGTACTTC.

The gene calls are TRBV28 and TRBJ1-2; TRBD1 matches 9 bases. This CDR3 is 14 amino acids long. V was pared by 6 bases and J by 11 bases, with 13 bases of the junction left unmatched. The germline V gene has CDR1 MDHEN and CDR2 SYDVKM. The CDR3 spells CASRFTGGAVWYTF. The CDR3 DNA follows: TGTGCCAGCAGATTTACAGGGGGCGCAGTTTGGTACACCTTC.